The clone carrying this TCR beta chain was seen many times. Its target is unknown. The record originates from a study of early T cells in non-severe SARS-CoV-2 infection. Overall study: Chains were not paired, and sequencing was done on bulk RNA from unsorted whole blood. Study-wide results and caveats: VDJdb matching, biased toward anti-spike CD8 responses, missed private and CD4 specificities.

V lost 4 bases and J lost 1, with 13 bases in between. The CDR3 consists of 15 residues. Germline lookup yields CDR1 LNHDA and CDR2 SQIVND (reference sequence). Attachment of unique molecular identifiers to individual cDNA molecules was performed. Each CDR3 protein is one row after TCRdb ran MiXCR on the 5' RACE reads. This sample has around 92,000 distinct CDR3 sequences, with approximately 11% found just once. The chain recombines TRBV19 with TRBJ1-1; D call uncertain. This TCR came from an adult who was a healthcare worker with PCR-confirmed SARS-CoV-2 infection or an uninfected control (not recorded which). The sample comprised whole blood. CDR3 amino acids: CASSTGVRANTEAFF. For the CDR3, the DNA is TGTGCCAGTAGTACCGGGGTTAGGGCGAACACTGAAGCTTTCTTT.